This T cell receptor beta chain was recovered during a study of blood T cells in healthy people across ages. Study findings and constraints: Per million T cells, TCR beta diversity dropped roughly linearly as age increased. Compared with aged donors, long-lived donors showed fewer expanded clones, suggesting selection.

With each sample, at least 5 micrograms of total RNA were extracted. A single count supports this clonotype. Its target is not known. The junction had 1 base not matched to a gene; V was cut back by 1 base and J by 7 bases. The CDR3 is 14 residues long. From germline, CDR1 is SGHTA and CDR2 FQGNSA. Using a J-beta primer mix together with a sample-barcoded 5' primer, a second PCR was run for about 6 to 12 cycles. TCRdb processed the 5' RACE reads anew with MiXCR; each CDR3 protein has one entry. The sample consists of about 930,000 distinct CDR3 sequences, 25% to 35% of them appearing once. Separately, the same data were catalogued under a study of T cells of mothers and their children. As that study records: Related mother and child pairs showed slightly greater overlap (not significant) than unrelated pairs did.

Sequenced: blood. The V and J genes are TRBV7-2 and TRBJ2-4; 10 bases match TRBD2. The sequence derives from a woman aged 40 to 49 in good health. The CDR3: CASSLGSGGNIQYF. In DNA form, the CDR3 reads TGTGCCAGCAGCTTAGGTAGCGGGGGGAACATTCAGTACTTC.